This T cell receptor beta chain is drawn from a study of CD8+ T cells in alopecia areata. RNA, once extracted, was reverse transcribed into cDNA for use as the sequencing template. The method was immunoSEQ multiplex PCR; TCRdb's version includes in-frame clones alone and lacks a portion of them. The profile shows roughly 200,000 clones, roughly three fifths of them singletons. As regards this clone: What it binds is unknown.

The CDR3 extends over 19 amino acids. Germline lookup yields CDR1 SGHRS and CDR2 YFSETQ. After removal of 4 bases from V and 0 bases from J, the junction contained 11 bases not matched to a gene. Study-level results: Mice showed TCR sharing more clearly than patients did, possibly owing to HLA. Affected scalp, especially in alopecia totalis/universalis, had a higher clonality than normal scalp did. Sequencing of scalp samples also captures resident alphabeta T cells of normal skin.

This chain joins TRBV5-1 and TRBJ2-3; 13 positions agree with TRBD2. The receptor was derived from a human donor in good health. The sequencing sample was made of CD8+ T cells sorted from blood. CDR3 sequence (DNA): TGCGCCAGCAGCCAAAAACTAGCGGGGGGGCCGGCAAGCACAGATACGCAGTATTTT. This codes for CASSQKLAGGPASTDTQYF.